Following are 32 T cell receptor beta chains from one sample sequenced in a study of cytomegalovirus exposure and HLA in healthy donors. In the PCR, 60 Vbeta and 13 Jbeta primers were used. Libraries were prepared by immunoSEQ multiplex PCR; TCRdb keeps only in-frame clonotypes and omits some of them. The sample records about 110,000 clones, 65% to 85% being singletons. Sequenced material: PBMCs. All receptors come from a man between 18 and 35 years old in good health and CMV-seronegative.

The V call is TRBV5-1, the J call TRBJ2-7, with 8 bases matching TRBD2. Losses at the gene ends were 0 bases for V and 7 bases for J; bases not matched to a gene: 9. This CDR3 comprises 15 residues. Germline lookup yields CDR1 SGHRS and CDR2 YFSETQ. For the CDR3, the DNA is TGCGCCAGCAGCTTGGAAGGCGGGGGGCGGGGGGAGCAGTACTTC. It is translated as CASSLEGGGRGEQYF.

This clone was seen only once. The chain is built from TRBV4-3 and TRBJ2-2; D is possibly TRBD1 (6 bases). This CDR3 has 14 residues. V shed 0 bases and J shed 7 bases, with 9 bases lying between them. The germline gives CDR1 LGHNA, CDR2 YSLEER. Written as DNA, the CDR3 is TGCGCCAGCAGCCAAGAAGGGGGTATCGGGGAGCTGTTTTTT. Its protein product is CASSQEGGIGELFF.

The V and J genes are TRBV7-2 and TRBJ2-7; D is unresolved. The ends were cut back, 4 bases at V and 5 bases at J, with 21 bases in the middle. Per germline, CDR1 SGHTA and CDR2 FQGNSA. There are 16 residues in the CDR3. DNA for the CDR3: TGTGCCAGCAGCTCGCCCCGTAGACTCGCTCCCAACGAGCAGTACTTC. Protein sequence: CASSSPRRLAPNEQYF.

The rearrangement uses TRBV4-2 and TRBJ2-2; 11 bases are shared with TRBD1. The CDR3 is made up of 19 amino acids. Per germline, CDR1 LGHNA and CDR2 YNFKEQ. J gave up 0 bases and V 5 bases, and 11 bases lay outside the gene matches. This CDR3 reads CASSERTGGARANTGELFF. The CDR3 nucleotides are TGTGCCAGCAGCGAAAGGACAGGGGGCGCCAGAGCGAACACCGGGGAGCTGTTTTTT.

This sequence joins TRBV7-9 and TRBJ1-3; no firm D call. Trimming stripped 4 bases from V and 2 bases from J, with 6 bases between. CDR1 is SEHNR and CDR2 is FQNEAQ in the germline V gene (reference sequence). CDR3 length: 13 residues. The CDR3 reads CASSSPAGNTIYF. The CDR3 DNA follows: TGTGCCAGCAGCTCCCCCGCTGGAAACACCATATATTTT.

CDR3 protein: CASSTGGRRDTQYF. CDR3 nucleotides: TGTGCCAGCTCCACGGGGGGTCGCCGAGATACGCAGTATTTT. The gene calls are TRBV5-4 and TRBJ2-3, with 7 bases aligning to TRBD2. V lost 7 bases, J lost 5 bases, and 10 bases stayed unmatched. Germline-derived CDR1 and CDR2 are SGHNT and YYREEE (reference sequence). The CDR3 has 14 amino acids.

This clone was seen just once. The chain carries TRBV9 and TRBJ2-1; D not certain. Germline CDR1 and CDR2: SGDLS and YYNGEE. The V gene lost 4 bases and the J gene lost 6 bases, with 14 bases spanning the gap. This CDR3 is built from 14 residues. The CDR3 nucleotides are TGTGCCAGCAGCCCGAGGTTGGCCCCCAATGAGCAGTTCTTC. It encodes CASSPRLAPNEQFF.

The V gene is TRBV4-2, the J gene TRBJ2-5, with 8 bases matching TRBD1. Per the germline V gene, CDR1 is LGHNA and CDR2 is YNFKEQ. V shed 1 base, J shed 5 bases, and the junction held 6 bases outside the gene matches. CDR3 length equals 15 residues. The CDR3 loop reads CASSQVPDRAETQYF. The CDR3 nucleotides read TGTGCCAGCAGCCAAGTACCGGACAGGGCCGAGACCCAGTACTTC.

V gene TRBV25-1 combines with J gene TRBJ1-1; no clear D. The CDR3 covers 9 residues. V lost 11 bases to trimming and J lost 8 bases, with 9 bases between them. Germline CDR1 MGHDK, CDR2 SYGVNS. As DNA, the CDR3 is TGTGCCCCCCGCCGGGAAGCTTTCTTT. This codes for CAPRREAFF.

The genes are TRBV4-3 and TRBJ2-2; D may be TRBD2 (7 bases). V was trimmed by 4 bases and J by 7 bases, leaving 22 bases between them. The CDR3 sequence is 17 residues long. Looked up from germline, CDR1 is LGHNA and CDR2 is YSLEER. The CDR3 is CASSPSRRGGASGELFF. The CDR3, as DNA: TGCGCCAGCAGCCCCTCAAGAAGAGGGGGGGCGAGCGGGGAGCTGTTTTTT.

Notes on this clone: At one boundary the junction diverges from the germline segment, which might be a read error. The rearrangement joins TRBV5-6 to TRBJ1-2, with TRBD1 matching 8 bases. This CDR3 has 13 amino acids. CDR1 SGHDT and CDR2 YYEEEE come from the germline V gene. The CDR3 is CASSFTGGDGYPF. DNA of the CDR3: TGTGCCAGCAGCTTCACAGGGGGGGATGGCTACCCCTTC.

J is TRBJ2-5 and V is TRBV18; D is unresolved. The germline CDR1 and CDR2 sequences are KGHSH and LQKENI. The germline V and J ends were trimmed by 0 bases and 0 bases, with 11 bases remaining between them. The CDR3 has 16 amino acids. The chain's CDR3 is CASSPPDTRYQETQYF. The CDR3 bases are TGTGCCAGCTCACCACCAGACACCCGATACCAAGAGACCCAGTACTTC.

CDR3 amino acids: CSAQRRELNEKLFF. Written as DNA, the CDR3 is TGCAGCGCTCAACGTCGGGAGCTTAATGAAAAACTGTTTTTT. The rearrangement uses TRBV29-1 and TRBJ1-4; D gene unclear. Trimming cost V 7 bases and J 4 bases, with 16 bases left between them. This CDR3 has 14 residues. Germline CDR1 and CDR2: SQVTM and ANQGSEA.

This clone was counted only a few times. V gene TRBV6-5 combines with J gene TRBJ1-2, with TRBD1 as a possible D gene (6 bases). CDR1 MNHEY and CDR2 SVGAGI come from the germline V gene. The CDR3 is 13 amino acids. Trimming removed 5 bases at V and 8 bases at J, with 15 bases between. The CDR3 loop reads CASSRDKLGGYTF. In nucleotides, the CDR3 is TGTGCCAGCAGTCGGGACAAACTAGGGGGCTACACCTTC.

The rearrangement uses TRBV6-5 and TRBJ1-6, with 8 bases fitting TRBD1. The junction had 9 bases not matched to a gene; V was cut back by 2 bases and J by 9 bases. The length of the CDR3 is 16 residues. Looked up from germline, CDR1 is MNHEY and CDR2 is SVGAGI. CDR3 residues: CASSYDRGAVGSPLHF. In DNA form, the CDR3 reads TGTGCCAGCAGTTACGACAGGGGCGCTGTAGGTTCACCCCTCCACTTT.

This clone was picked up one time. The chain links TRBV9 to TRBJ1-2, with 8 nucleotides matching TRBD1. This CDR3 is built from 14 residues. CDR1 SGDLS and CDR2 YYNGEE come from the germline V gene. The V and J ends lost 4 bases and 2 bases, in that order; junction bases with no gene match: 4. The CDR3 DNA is TGTGCCAGCAGCCCTGGGACAGGAAACTATGGCTACACCTTC. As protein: CASSPGTGNYGYTF.

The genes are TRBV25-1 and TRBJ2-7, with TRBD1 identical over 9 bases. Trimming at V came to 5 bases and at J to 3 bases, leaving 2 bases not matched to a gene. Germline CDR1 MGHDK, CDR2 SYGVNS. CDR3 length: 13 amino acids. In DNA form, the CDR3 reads TGTGCCAGCAGTCGGGGACAGGGCTACGAGCAGTACTTC. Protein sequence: CASSRGQGYEQYF.

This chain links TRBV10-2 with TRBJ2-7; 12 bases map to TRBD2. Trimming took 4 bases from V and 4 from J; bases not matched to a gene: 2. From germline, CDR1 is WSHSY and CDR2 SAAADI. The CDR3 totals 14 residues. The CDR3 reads CASSASGGGYEQYF. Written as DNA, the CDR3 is TGCGCCAGCAGTGCTAGCGGGGGGGGATACGAGCAGTACTTC.

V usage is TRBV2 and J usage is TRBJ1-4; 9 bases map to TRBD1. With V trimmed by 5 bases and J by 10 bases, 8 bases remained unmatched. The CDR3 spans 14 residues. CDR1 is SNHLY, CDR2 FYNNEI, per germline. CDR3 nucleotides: TGTGCCAGCAGTCTACAGGGGGCAGGAGGAAAACTGTTTTTT. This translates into CASSLQGAGGKLFF. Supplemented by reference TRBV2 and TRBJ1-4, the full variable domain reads EPEVTQTPSHQVTQMGQEVILRCVPISNHLYFYWYRQILGQKVEFLVSFYNNEISEKSEIFDDQFSVERPDGSNFTLKIRSTKLEDSAMYFCASSLQGAGGKLFFGSGTQLSVL.

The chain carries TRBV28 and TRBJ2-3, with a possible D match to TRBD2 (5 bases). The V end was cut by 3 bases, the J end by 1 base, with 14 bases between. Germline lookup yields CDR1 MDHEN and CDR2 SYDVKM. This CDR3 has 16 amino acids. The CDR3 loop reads CASSFPGQRGTDTQYF. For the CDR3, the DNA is TGTGCCAGCAGTTTCCCGGGCCAGAGGGGCACAGATACGCAGTATTTT.

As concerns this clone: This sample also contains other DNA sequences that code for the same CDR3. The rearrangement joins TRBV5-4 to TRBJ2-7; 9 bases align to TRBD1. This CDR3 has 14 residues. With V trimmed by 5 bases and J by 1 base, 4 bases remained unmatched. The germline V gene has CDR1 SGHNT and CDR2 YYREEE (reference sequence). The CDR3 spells CASSWGQGSYEQYF. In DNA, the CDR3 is TGTGCCAGCAGTTGGGGACAGGGTTCCTACGAGCAGTACTTC.

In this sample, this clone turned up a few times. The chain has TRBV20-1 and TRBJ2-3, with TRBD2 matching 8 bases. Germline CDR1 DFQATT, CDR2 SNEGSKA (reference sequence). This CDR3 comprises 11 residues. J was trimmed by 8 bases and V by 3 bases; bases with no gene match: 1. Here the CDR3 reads CSARAGGTQYF. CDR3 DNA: TGCAGTGCTAGGGCGGGAGGTACGCAGTATTTT.

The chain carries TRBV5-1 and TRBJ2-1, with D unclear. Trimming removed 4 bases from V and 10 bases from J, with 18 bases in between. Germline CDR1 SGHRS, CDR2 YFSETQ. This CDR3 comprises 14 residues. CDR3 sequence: CASSPAAEKREQFF. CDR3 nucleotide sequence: TGCGCCAGCAGCCCCGCAGCAGAAAAGAGGGAGCAGTTCTTC.

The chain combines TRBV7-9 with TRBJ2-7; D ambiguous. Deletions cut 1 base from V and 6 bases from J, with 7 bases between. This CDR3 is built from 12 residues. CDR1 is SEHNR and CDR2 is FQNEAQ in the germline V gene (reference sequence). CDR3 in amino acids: CASSLDGPEQYF. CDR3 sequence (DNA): TGTGCCAGCAGCTTAGATGGGCCCGAGCAGTACTTC. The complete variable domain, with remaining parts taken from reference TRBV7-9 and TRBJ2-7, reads DTGVSQNPRHKITKRGQNVTFRCDPISEHNRLYWYRQTLGQGPEFLTYFQNEAQLEKSRLLSDRFSAERPKGSFSTLEIQRTEQGDSAMYLCASSLDGPEQYFGPGTRLTVT.

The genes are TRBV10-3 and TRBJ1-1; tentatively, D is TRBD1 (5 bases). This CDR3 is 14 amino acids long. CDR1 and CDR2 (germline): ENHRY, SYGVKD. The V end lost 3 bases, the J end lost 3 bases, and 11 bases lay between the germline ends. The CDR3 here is CAISEGAPDTEAFF. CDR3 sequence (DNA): TGTGCCATCAGTGAAGGGGCGCCCGACACTGAAGCTTTCTTT.

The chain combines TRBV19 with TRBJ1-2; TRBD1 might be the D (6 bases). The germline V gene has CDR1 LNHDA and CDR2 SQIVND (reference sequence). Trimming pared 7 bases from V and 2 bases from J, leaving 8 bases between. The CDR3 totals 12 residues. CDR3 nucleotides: TGTGCCAGTACTGACAGGAACTATGGCTACACCTTC. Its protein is CASTDRNYGYTF.

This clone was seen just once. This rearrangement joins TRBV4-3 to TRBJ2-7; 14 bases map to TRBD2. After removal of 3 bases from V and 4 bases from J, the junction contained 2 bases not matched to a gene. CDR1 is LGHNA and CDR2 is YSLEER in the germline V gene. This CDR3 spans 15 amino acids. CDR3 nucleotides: TGCGCCAGCAGCCAGACTAGCGGGGGGGCGTACGAGCAGTACTTC. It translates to CASSQTSGGAYEQYF.

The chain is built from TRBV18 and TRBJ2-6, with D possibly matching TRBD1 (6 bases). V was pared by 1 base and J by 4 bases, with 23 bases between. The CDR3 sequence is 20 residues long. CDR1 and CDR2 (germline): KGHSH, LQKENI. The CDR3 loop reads CASSPLSAAGAGVGANVLTF. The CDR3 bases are TGTGCCAGCTCACCACTTAGCGCGGCAGGGGCAGGCGTGGGGGCCAACGTCCTGACTTTC.

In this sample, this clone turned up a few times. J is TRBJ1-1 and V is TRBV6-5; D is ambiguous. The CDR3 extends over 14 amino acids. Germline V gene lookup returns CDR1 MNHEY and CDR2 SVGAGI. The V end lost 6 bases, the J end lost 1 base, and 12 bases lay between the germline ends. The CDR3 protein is CASRSRLSNTEAFF. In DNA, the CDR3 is TGTGCCAGCAGATCCAGGTTATCGAACACTGAAGCTTTCTTT.

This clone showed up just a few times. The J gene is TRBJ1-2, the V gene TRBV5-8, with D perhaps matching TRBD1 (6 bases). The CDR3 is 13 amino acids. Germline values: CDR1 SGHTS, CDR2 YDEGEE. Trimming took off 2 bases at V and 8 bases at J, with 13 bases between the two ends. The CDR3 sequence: CASSLSGGWGYTF. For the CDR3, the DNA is TGTGCCAGCAGCTTATCGGGGGGCTGGGGCTACACCTTC.

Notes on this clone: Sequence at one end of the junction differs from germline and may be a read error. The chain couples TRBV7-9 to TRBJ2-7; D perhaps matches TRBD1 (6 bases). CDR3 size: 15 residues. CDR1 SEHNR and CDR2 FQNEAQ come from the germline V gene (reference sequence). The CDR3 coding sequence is TGTTCCAGCAGCCCCTTCCTACAGGGAACGGACGAGCAGTACTTC. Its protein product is CSSSPFLQGTDEQYF.

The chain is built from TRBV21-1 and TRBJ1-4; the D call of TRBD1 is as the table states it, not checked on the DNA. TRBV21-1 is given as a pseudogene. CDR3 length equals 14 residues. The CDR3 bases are TGTGCCAGCAGCGCCCCCGGACAGAATGAAAAACTGTTTTTT. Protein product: CASSAPGQNEKLFF.